Each of the 17 T cell receptor beta chains below was sequenced from the same sample in a study of T cells in Graves' hyperthyroidism and ophthalmopathy. Template material for amplifying TCR beta CDR3 regions consisted of RNA transcripts. An initial round of RT-PCR targeting the TCR CDR3 relied on the HTBI primer set. TCRdb recomputed calls from the multiplex PCR reads with MiXCR, one row per CDR3 protein. The sample holds around 620,000 distinct CDR3 sequences; approximately 15% are singletons and the top ten take 7.1%. The sequencing input was blood. These receptors were obtained from a woman between 18 and 29 years old with Graves' ophthalmopathy.

At least ten counts were recorded for this clonotype. The rearrangement joins TRBV6-6 to TRBJ2-7, with TRBD2 as a possible D gene (5 bases). There are 16 residues in the CDR3. Germline CDR1 reads MNHNY; CDR2 reads SVGAGI (reference sequence). V was trimmed by 2 bases and J by 1 base, leaving 15 bases between them. CDR3 residues: CASSYALRASSYEQYF. The CDR3 nucleotides read TGTGCCAGCAGTTACGCGTTGCGGGCATCTTCCTACGAGCAGTACTTC.

This clonotype was counted at least ten times. The chain employs TRBV12-3 or TRBV12-4 and TRBJ1-1; D gene unclear. The CDR3 covers 12 residues. V was cut by 8 bases and J by 4 bases, with 11 bases left in between. The chain's CDR3 is CASLGESTEAFF. The CDR3 DNA is TGTGCCAGCCTCGGGGAGAGCACTGAAGCTTTCTTT.

There are a few counts of this clonotype. DNA for the CDR3: TGCAGCGTTGAAGCTAGCCAGCGGAGCTCCTACGAGCAGTACTTC. Protein: CSVEASQRSSYEQYF. The J gene is TRBJ2-7, the V gene TRBV29-1, with a tentative D call TRBD2 (5 bases). This CDR3 comprises 15 residues. CDR1 is SQVTM and CDR2 is ANQGSEA in the germline V gene. Trimming stripped 1 base from V and 0 bases from J, with 13 bases between.

This clonotype was recorded many times. V and J are TRBV6-1 and TRBJ2-3; TRBD2 agrees at 15 bases. J lost 7 bases, V lost 6 bases, and 2 bases had no gene match. The CDR3 extends over 14 amino acids. Looked up from germline, CDR1 is MNHNS and CDR2 is SASEGT. The CDR3 region has the DNA TGTGCCAGCAGCGGGACTAGCGGGAGGTATACGCAGTATTTT. This encodes CASSGTSGRYTQYF.

This clonotype was seen only a few times. This chain links TRBV19 with TRBJ2-7; D call uncertain. Trimming removed 1 base from V and 3 bases from J, with 7 bases in between. CDR1 is LNHDA and CDR2 is SQIVND in the germline V gene (reference sequence). The CDR3 is 13 residues long. CDR3 region: CASSIVVGYEQYF. DNA of the CDR3: TGTGCCAGTAGTATAGTTGTGGGCTACGAGCAGTACTTC.

This clonotype appeared many times. This sequence joins TRBV2 and TRBJ2-3; no clear D. The CDR3 is 13 amino acids. Trimming pared 4 bases from V and 4 bases from J, leaving 9 bases between. The V gene's germline CDR1 is SNHLY and CDR2 FYNNEI. This chain's CDR3 is CASSGGGPDTQYF. The CDR3 DNA follows: TGTGCCAGCAGTGGAGGCGGTCCAGATACGCAGTATTTT. Drawing the rest from reference TRBV2 and TRBJ2-3, the complete variable domain is EPEVTQTPSHQVTQMGQEVILRCVPISNHLYFYWYRQILGQKVEFLVSFYNNEISEKSEIFDDQFSVERPDGSNFTLKIRSTKLEDSAMYFCASSGGGPDTQYFGPGTRLTVL.

This clonotype was recorded at least ten times. The V call is TRBV27, the J call TRBJ2-5, with a weak D call TRBD1 (5 bases). The CDR3 contains 14 residues. CDR1 is MNHEY, CDR2 SMNVEV, per germline (reference sequence). Trimming cost V 6 bases and J 2 bases, with 13 bases left between them. The DNA for the CDR3 is TGTGCCAGCAGGGGCAGGGTCCCTCAAGAGACCCAGTACTTC. This translates into CASRGRVPQETQYF.

This clonotype occurred many times. This sequence joins TRBV30 and TRBJ1-5, with a weak D call TRBD1 (5 bases). The CDR3 contains 13 residues. Per the germline V gene, CDR1 is GTSNPN and CDR2 is SVGIG (reference sequence). V lost 3 bases and J 7 bases, leaving 13 bases between the germline ends. The CDR3 region has the DNA TGTGCCTGGAGCGCAGGGCTACGACAGCCCCAGCATTTT. Amino acids: CAWSAGLRQPQHF.

This clonotype was seen ten or more times. The chain carries TRBV7-2 and TRBJ1-1; D gene unclear. Germline V gene data show CDR1 as SGHTA and CDR2 as FQGNSA. Trimming took 3 bases from V and 3 from J, leaving 5 bases between them. There are 12 residues in the CDR3. The CDR3 reads CASSFKDTEAFF. In nucleotides, the CDR3 is TGTGCCAGCAGCTTCAAGGACACTGAAGCTTTCTTT.

This clonotype was detected many times. This sequence joins TRBV28 and TRBJ2-3; 7 nucleotides match TRBD1. The CDR3 has 13 amino acids. Per germline, CDR1 MDHEN and CDR2 SYDVKM. After removal of 3 bases from V and 5 bases from J, the junction contained 2 bases not matched to a gene. DNA of the CDR3: TGTGCCAGCAGTTTTAACAGGGGAGATACGCAGTATTTT. It encodes CASSFNRGDTQYF. Looking up the rest from reference TRBV28 and TRBJ2-3 gives the full variable domain: DVKVTQSSRYLVKRTGEKVFLECVQDMDHENMFWYRQDPGLGLRLIYFSYDVKMKEKGDIPEGYSVSREKKERFSLILESASTNQTSMYLCASSFNRGDTQYFGPGTRLTVL.

This clonotype occurred many times. The chain recombines TRBV11-2 with TRBJ2-5, with D possibly being TRBD2 (6 bases). Trimming pared 1 base from V and 4 bases from J, leaving 16 bases between. The CDR3 is 16 residues long. CDR1 is SGHAT, CDR2 FQNNGV, per germline. In DNA form, the CDR3 reads TGTGCCAGCAGCTTAGGGGCGGGACCTTCGGTAGAGACCCAGTACTTC. Its translation is CASSLGAGPSVETQYF. The complete variable domain, with remaining parts taken from reference TRBV11-2 and TRBJ2-5, reads EAGVAQSPRYKIIEKRQSVAFWCNPISGHATLYWYQQILGQGPKLLIQFQNNGVVDDSQLPKDRFSAERLKGVDSTLKIQPAKLEDSAVYLCASSLGAGPSVETQYFGPGTRLLVL.

This clonotype was counted between two and nine times. J is TRBJ2-5 and V is TRBV12-3 or TRBV12-4; 11 nucleotides line up with TRBD2. CDR3 length: 16 amino acids. Trimming took 0 bases from V and 4 from J; bases not matched to a gene: 4. CDR3 loop: CASSLALAGGAETQYF. For the CDR3, the DNA is TGTGCCAGCAGTTTAGCGCTAGCGGGAGGAGCAGAGACCCAGTACTTC.

This clonotype came up a few times. The chain links TRBV4-3 to TRBJ1-5; 7 nucleotides agree with TRBD1. The V gene end was trimmed by 4 bases and the J gene end by 6 bases; junction bases not matched to a gene: 6. The germline gives CDR1 LGHNA, CDR2 YSLEER. CDR3 length: 14 amino acids. For the CDR3, the DNA is TGCGCCAGCAGCCTCGACAGGGTGAGTCAGCCCCAGCATTTT. The encoded protein is CASSLDRVSQPQHF.

This clonotype appeared a few times. This could be a read error, since a much larger clone is one nucleotide away. The V gene is TRBV9, the J gene TRBJ2-3, with no clear D. Germline values: CDR1 SGDLS, CDR2 YYNGEE. Trimming took off 0 bases at V and 4 bases at J, with 3 bases between the two ends. CDR3 length equals 12 residues. CDR3 in amino acids: CASSVEADTQYF. DNA for the CDR3: TGTGCCAGCAGCGTAGAGGCAGATACGCAGTATTTT.

This clonotype was counted only a few times. The V and J genes are TRBV10-3 and TRBJ2-7; 9 bases agree with TRBD2. Per germline, CDR1 ENHRY and CDR2 SYGVKD. The J segment lost 1 base and the V segment lost 8 bases, leaving 0 bases of the junction unmatched. The CDR3 loop spans 12 amino acids. DNA for the CDR3: TGTGCCATCGGACTAGCGTCCTACGAGCAGTACTTC. It is translated as CAIGLASYEQYF.

This clonotype was observed a handful of times. V usage is TRBV12-3 or TRBV12-4 and J usage is TRBJ2-3, with TRBD1 matching 7 bases. The junction had 11 bases not matched to a gene; V was cut back by 5 bases and J by 0 bases. The CDR3 runs to 17 residues. The CDR3, as DNA: TGTGCCAGCAGTGGCACGACACAGGGGCTGAGCACAGATACGCAGTATTTT. This translates into CASSGTTQGLSTDTQYF.

In its sample, this clonotype was seen many times. This chain connects TRBV7-8 to TRBJ2-7, with 7 bases identical to TRBD2. The ends lost 0 bases at V and 2 bases at J; junction bases unmatched: 7. The germline CDR1 and CDR2 sequences are SGHVS and FQNEAQ. CDR3 length: 16 residues. The CDR3 region is CASSLARAGVAYEQYF. The CDR3, as DNA: TGTGCCAGCAGCTTAGCGCGGGCGGGAGTGGCCTACGAGCAGTACTTC.